The clone carrying this T cell receptor beta chain was observed a few times. No antigen is known for it. Oncomine TCR Beta short-read sequencing was applied to DNA from cultured CD4+ T cells. TCRdb reprocessed the PCR reads with MiXCR, giving one entry per CDR3 protein. Counted here are more than 10,000 distinct CDR3 sequences, around 21% occurring once; the ten biggest clones make up around an eighth. Treatment in this sample: roughly 10-day PBMC culture with coronavirus spike peptide pools or control peptides (ViraFEST assay). V lost 3 bases to trimming and J lost 4 bases, with 4 bases between them. This CDR3 has 12 amino acids. The germline V gene encodes CDR1 MDHEN and CDR2 SYDVKM. This sample is drawn from a study of vaccination and CD4 T cells after COVID-19.

The chain couples TRBV28 to TRBJ1-3; unclear D gene. This TCR was recovered from a human donor who had recovered from COVID-19. The starting material was CD4+ T cells from blood, cultured in vitro, obtained after SARS-CoV-2 vaccination. DNA for the CDR3: TGTGCCAGCAGTTTGCCGGGAAACACCATATATTTT. Translated, it gives CASSLPGNTIYF.